These 5 T cell receptor beta chains came from one sample sequenced in a study of T-cell memory formation after mild COVID-19. TCRdb re-analysed the 5' RACE reads in MiXCR, keeping a single row per CDR3 protein. The sample lists tens of thousands of distinct CDR3 sequences; 11% to 15% were seen once. Input material: PBMCs or a T cell subset sorted from them (not recorded which). These TCRs come from an adult woman who had mild COVID-19 (a few samples of this study predate the infection). Cell type and time point are not known.

The chain has TRBV5-1 and TRBJ2-2; 7 bases map to TRBD2. The CDR3 runs to 17 residues. The V gene end was trimmed by 0 bases and the J gene end by 3 bases; junction bases not matched to a gene: 8. Germline CDR1 is SGHRS and CDR2 is YFSETQ. As DNA, the CDR3 is TGCGCCAGCAGCTTGGCCGGGGTGCGGGAGTACACCGGGGAGCTGTTTTTT. It encodes CASSLAGVREYTGELFF.

V and J are TRBV29-1 and TRBJ1-2; 10 bases align to TRBD1. In germline, CDR1 is SQVTM, CDR2 ANQGSEA. The CDR3 length is 12 residues. V shed 6 bases and J 7 bases; nucleotides not matched to a gene: 5. The CDR3: CSVTGGYRGYTF. CDR3 nucleotides: TGCAGCGTGACAGGGGGCTATCGTGGCTACACCTTC. The variable domain in full, with the rest retrieved from reference TRBV29-1 and TRBJ1-2, is SAVISQKPSRDICQRGTSLTIQCQVDSQVTMMFWYRQQPGQSLTLIATANQGSEATYESGFVIDKFPISRPNLTFSTLTVSNMSPEDSSIYLCSVTGGYRGYTFGSGTRLTVV.

The CDR3 nucleotides read TGTGCCAGCAGTTTGAAAAACGAGCAGTACTTC. Translation: CASSLKNEQYF. The V call is TRBV5-6, the J call TRBJ2-7, with unresolved D. Trimming shortened V by 5 bases and J by 5 bases, and 8 bases separated the two germline ends. CDR1 is SGHDT and CDR2 is YYEEEE in the germline V gene. This CDR3 has 11 amino acids.

J is TRBJ2-1 and V is TRBV2; D assignment may be TRBD1 or TRBD2 (5 bases each). Looked up from germline, CDR1 is SNHLY and CDR2 is FYNNEI. CDR3 length equals 14 residues. Trimming cost V 4 bases and J 5 bases, with 12 bases left between them. The DNA of the CDR3 is TGTGCCAGCAGTGGGGAGACAGACCACAATGAGCAGTTCTTC. The encoded protein is CASSGETDHNEQFF. Combining the CDR3 with reference TRBV2 and TRBJ2-1 gives the whole variable domain EPEVTQTPSHQVTQMGQEVILRCVPISNHLYFYWYRQILGQKVEFLVSFYNNEISEKSEIFDDQFSVERPDGSNFTLKIRSTKLEDSAMYFCASSGETDHNEQFFGPGTRLTVL.

This clonotype has only a few counts. The J gene is TRBJ1-2, the V gene TRBV7-9; TRBD1 aligns across 11 bases. CDR1 SEHNR and CDR2 FQNEAQ come from the germline V gene (reference sequence). The CDR3 is 15 residues long. The ends lost 5 bases at V and 8 bases at J; junction bases unmatched: 10. The CDR3 region is CASSPLGQGAGGYTF. In DNA, the CDR3 is TGTGCCAGCAGCCCCCTTGGACAGGGGGCTGGCGGCTACACCTTC.